The sequence of this T cell receptor beta chain was determined in a study of T cell responses to AZD1222 COVID-19 vaccine (dated by TCRdb to the early 2020s). Broadly, across the study: AZD1222 recipients whose second dose came at about 4 weeks and those whose second dose came at about 12 weeks were combined into one group, since spike-specific TCR depth and breadth did not differ between the two schedules. A total of 233 trial participants underwent TCR sequencing, of whom 200 to 220 received two doses of AZD1222 and about 25 received two doses of the MenACWY control vaccine. Trial participants were enrolled by age into 18-55, 56-69 and 70-plus year subgroups, with around 150, 28 and 57 TCR-sequenced participants respectively.

The CDR3 regions of human TCRbeta chains were analyzed by immunosequencing. The authors processed their data as follows. TCRs in the repertoires were matched against a reference library of SARS-CoV-2-specific TCRs that had been generated with the MIRA antigen-specificity platform. Breadth was defined as the fraction of unique TCRs that were SARS-CoV-2-associated, and depth was defined as the fraction of total T cells that were SARS-CoV-2-associated. Using the MIRA data, each spike-specific TCR was mapped to the spike region that the TCR reacts to and placed in a CD4 or CD8 class. Log10-transformed breadth and depth values were compared by one-way ANOVA with Sidak's multiple comparisons tests. In TCRdb, the immuneACCESS table is reduced to in-frame sequences with V and J assigned. These tables do not hold every clone; where another copy was compared, an unresolved V gene accounts for under half, and the others remain unexplained. The DNA was the basis for D and trimming; V, J and clone size are from that table. Here the sample has around 110,000 clones; 80% to 90% occur a single time. The leading ten clones occupy about a tenth of the sample.

From its cysteine to its phenylalanine, the CDR3 spans 17 amino acids. Just the 51-base CDR3 DNA is kept, in frame starting at base 1. From V the trimming removes 3 bases and from J it removes 4 bases, while the gene matches leave 11 bases of the junction unaccounted for. Reading the germline V gene gives CDR1 SGHRS and CDR2 YFSETQ. For this clone: It has no known antigen specificity. Base quality data are lacking; no much larger clone is found one base away.

On the study overall, not on this receptor specifically: The whole spike protein was spanned by vaccine-associated CD4 TCRs, and dominant responses were seen in regions 160-218 and 743-854. Conclusions about previously exposed vaccinees are limited, since just a handful of AZD1222 recipients were seropositive for SARS-CoV-2 at baseline. Reportedly, almost half of the unique spike-specific TCRs recognized epitopes lying outside the regions that are mutated in the B.1.351 and B.1.1.7 variants. Most participants were white British and females outnumbered males, and the authors suggested that clonal diversity may have been underestimated. After two AZD1222 doses, both the breadth and the depth of spike-specific TCRs were significantly higher than at day 0 and than in MenACWY recipients. Because no samples from the day 14 peak response were available, repertoires could be characterized only after the peak T cell response. In the small 56-69-year group, the increase in depth fell short of significance, most likely because of low power.

According to the study, the label for this sample's time point signals: baseline before first vaccination. The vaccinee samples were drawn from two UK trials, COV001 and COV002, one of which was a single-blind randomized controlled phase 2/3 trial testing AZD1222 (ChAdOx1 nCoV-19) in healthy adults. Trial participant PBMC samples were collected at day 0 and day 28 after the second dose for TCRbeta chain sequencing. This clonotype was sampled from an adult in good health. Sequences were derived from peripheral blood, sampled on day 0 of AZD1222 vaccination. The rearranged chain carries TRBV5-1 and TRBJ2-7; 12 bases in the junction line up with TRBD1. The encoded CDR3 is CASSSPGQGAWSYEQYF. The nucleotide sequence reads as follows: TGCGCCAGCAGCTCCCCGGGACAGGGGGCATGGAGTTACGAGCAGTACTTC.